This T cell receptor (beta chain) was retrieved from a study of metastatic and nonmetastatic thyroid tumors. This clone was detected a few times. No treatment of any kind had been given to any patient before thyroid surgery. CDR3 length: 14 residues. Germline CDR1 and CDR2: SNHLY and FYNNEI. With 5 bases clipped from V and 0 bases from J, the junction kept 1 base outside the gene matches. Through MiXCR, TCRdb re-clonotyped the PCR reads. The sample contains thousands of clones, roughly 32% of which appear only once. The rearrangement joins TRBV2 to TRBJ2-1; TRBD2 matches 7 bases. The receptor's source is a female donor with papillary thyroid cancer or a benign thyroid nodule (not recorded which). Some clones in this sample may be carry-over from other donors' samples. The sequencing input was adjacent normal tissue. CDR3 in amino acids: CASSWTSSYNEQFF. DNA for the CDR3: TGTGCCAGCAGTTGGACTAGCTCCTACAATGAGCAGTTCTTC. Based on the CDR3 plus reference TRBV2 and TRBJ2-1, the full variable domain is EPEVTQTPSHQVTQMGQEVILRCVPISNHLYFYWYRQILGQKVEFLVSFYNNEISEKSEIFDDQFSVERPDGSNFTLKIRSTKLEDSAMYFCASSWTSSYNEQFFGPGTRLTVL.